Sequencing of this T cell receptor (beta chain) was carried out in a study of T cell responses to AZD1222 COVID-19 vaccine (dated by TCRdb to the early 2020s). Background for the entire study: AZD1222 recipients with second doses at about 4 weeks or about 12 weeks were pooled, because spike-specific TCR depth and breadth did not differ between schedules. TCR sequencing was performed for fewer than 250 trial participants, of whom some 200 were given two doses of AZD1222 and about 25 were given two doses of MenACWY control vaccine. Trial participants were enrolled into age subgroups of 18-55, 56-69 and 70-plus years, which contained around 150, 29 and 61 TCR-sequenced participants, respectively. Broad study findings and their caveats: Epitopes outside the regions mutated in the B.1.351 and B.1.1.7 variants were reportedly recognized by nearly half of the unique spike-specific TCRs. CD4 TCRs associated with the vaccine covered the entire spike protein, and the dominant responses were in regions 160-218 and 743-854. Participants were mostly white British, with more females than males. The authors suggested clonal diversity may have been underestimated. Because no day 14 peak-response samples were available, the repertoires could be characterized only after the peak T cell response. The 56-69-year group was small, and its depth increase did not reach significance, likely because of low power. Conclusions about previously exposed vaccinees are limited, since just a handful of AZD1222 recipients were seropositive for SARS-CoV-2 at baseline. Spike-specific TCR breadth and depth rose significantly after two AZD1222 doses compared with day 0 and with MenACWY recipients.

Reading the label with the study, this specimen's time point is: baseline before first vaccination. The vaccinee samples were drawn from two UK trials, COV001 and COV002, one of which was a single-blind randomized controlled phase 2/3 trial testing AZD1222 (ChAdOx1 nCoV-19) in healthy adults. For TCRbeta chain sequencing, PBMC samples from trial participants were taken at day 0 and at day 28 after the second dose. About this clone: The antigen this receptor binds is unknown. The input lacks base qualities; no much larger clone sits a single base away.

The CDR3 regions of human TCRbeta chains were analyzed by immunosequencing. Under the source paper's analysis protocol: TCRs in the repertoires were compared against a reference library of SARS-CoV-2-specific TCRs that had been generated with the MIRA antigen-specificity platform. Breadth was defined as the fraction of unique TCRs that were SARS-CoV-2-associated, and depth was defined as the fraction of total T cells that were SARS-CoV-2-associated. Using the MIRA data, each spike-specific TCR was mapped to the spike region that the TCR reacts to and placed in a CD4 or CD8 class. Log10-transformed breadth and depth values were compared by one-way ANOVA with Sidak's multiple comparisons tests. The source is immuneACCESS, and TCRdb retained only in-frame sequences with V and J called. Part of the clones is not carried over; for the studies checked, unresolved V genes explain less than half of this, and the remainder is unexplained. That table gives V, J and clone size, and the DNA gave D and trimming. The sample table lists about 83,000 clones, around 91% of them with a count of one. 30% to 35% of the sample rests with the top ten.

The clonotype originates from an adult in good health. The specimen was peripheral blood, collected on day 0 of AZD1222 vaccination.

At the DNA level, the sequence is TGTGCCAGCAGTGGAGGGGGCACTTCTGTCTCCTACGAGCAGTACTTC. Its protein product is CASSGGGTSVSYEQYF. This receptor chain uses TRBV2 and TRBJ2-7; a stretch of 7 junction bases matches TRBD1. Trimming accounts for 4 bases at V and 0 bases at J, while the number of junction bases matched to no gene is 9. CDR1 and CDR2 are read off the germline V gene as SNHLY and FYNNEI. The CDR3 starts with the cysteine, ends with the phenylalanine, and has 16 residues. The sequence is cut down to CDR3 DNA, 48 bases in frame from base 1.